This record concerns one TCR beta chain sequence. This record comes from a study of T-cell memory formation after mild COVID-19. Between the trimmed V and J ends, which lost 8 bases and 6 bases, there was a span of 20 bases. The length of the CDR3 is 13 residues. Germline lookup yields CDR1 SQVTM and CDR2 ANQGSEA. TCRdb processed the 5' RACE reads anew with MiXCR; each CDR3 protein has one entry. The sample gives roughly 250,000 distinct CDR3 sequences, about a sixth of which show up once; approximately 3.5% is in the top ten. The chain has TRBV29-1 and TRBJ2-7; tentatively, D is TRBD1 (6 bases). The sequenced sample was PBMCs or a T cell subset sorted from them (not recorded which). This clonotype originated in a man aged 18-30 years who had mild COVID-19 (a few samples of this study predate the infection). Cell type and time point are not known. In nucleotides, the CDR3 is TGCAGCAAAGAGACAGGAGGCATGGGCGAGCAGTACGTC. Its protein is CSKETGGMGEQYV.